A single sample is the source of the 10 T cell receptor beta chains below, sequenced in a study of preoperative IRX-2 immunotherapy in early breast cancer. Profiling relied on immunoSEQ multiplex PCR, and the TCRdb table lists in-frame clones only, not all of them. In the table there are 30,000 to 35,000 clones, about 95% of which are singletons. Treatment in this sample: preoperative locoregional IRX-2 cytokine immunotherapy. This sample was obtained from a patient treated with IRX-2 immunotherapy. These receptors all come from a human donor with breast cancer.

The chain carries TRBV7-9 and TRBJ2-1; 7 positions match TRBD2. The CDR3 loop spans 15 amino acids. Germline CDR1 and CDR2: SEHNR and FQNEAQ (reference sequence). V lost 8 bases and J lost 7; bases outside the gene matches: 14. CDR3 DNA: TGTGCCAGCCGGATCGACGGGGCGGGGGTGAATGAGCAGTTCTTC. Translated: CASRIDGAGVNEQFF.

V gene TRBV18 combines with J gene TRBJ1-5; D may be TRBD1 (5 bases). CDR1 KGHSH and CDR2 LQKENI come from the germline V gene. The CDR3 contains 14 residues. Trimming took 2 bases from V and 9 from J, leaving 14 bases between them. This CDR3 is CASSPGFKQGPQHF. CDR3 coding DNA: TGTGCCAGCTCACCAGGTTTTAAGCAGGGGCCCCAGCATTTT.

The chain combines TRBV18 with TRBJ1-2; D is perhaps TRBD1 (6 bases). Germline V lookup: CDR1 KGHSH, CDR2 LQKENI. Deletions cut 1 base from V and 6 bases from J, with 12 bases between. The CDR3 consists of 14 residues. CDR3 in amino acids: CASSPQYQGNGYTF. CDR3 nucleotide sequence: TGTGCCAGCTCACCACAGTACCAGGGGAATGGCTACACCTTC.

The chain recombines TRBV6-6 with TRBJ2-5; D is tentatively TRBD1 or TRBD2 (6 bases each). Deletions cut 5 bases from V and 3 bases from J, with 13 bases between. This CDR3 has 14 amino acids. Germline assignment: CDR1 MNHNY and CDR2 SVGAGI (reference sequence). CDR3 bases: TGTGCCAGCAGTGGAGGGGGTGGGGAAGAGACCCAGTACTTC. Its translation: CASSGGGGEETQYF.

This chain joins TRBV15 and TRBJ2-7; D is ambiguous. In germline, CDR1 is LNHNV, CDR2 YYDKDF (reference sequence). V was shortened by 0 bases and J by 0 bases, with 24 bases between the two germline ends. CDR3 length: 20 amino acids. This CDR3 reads CATSRDQVDGDGFPSYEQYF. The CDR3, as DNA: TGTGCCACCAGCAGAGATCAGGTCGACGGAGACGGCTTTCCCTCCTACGAGCAGTACTTC.

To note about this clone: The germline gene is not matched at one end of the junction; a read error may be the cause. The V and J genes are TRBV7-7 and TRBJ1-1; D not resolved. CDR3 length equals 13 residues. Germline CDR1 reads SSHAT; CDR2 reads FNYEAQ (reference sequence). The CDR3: CASSRYLSTEAFF. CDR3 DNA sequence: TGTGCTAGCAGCCGATACTTGAGCACTGAAGCTTTCTTT.

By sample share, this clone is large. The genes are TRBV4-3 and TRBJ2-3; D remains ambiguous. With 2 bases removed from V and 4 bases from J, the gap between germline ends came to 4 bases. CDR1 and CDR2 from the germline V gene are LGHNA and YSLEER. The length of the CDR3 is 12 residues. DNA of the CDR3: TGCGCCAGCAGCCAATTTTCAGATACGCAGTATTTT. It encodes CASSQFSDTQYF.

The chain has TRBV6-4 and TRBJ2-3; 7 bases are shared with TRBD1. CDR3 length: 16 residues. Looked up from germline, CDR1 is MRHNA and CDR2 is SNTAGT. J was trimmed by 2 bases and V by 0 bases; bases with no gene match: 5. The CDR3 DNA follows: TGTGCCAGCAGTGACTCCAAGACAGGGAACACAGATACGCAGTATTTT. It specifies CASSDSKTGNTDTQYF.

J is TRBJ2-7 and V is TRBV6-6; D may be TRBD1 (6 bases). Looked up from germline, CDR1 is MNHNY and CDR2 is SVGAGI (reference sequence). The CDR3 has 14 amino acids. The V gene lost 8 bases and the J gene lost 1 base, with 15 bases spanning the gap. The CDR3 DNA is TGTGCCAGCCACCGGACAGACCTTTCCTACGAGCAGTACTTC. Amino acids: CASHRTDLSYEQYF.

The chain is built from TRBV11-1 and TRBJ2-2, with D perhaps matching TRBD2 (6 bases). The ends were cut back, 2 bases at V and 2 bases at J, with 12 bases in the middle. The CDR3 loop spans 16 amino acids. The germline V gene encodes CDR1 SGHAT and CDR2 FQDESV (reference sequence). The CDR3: CASSLIGRENTGELFF. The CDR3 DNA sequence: TGTGCCAGCAGCTTAATTGGGCGGGAAAACACCGGGGAGCTGTTTTTT.